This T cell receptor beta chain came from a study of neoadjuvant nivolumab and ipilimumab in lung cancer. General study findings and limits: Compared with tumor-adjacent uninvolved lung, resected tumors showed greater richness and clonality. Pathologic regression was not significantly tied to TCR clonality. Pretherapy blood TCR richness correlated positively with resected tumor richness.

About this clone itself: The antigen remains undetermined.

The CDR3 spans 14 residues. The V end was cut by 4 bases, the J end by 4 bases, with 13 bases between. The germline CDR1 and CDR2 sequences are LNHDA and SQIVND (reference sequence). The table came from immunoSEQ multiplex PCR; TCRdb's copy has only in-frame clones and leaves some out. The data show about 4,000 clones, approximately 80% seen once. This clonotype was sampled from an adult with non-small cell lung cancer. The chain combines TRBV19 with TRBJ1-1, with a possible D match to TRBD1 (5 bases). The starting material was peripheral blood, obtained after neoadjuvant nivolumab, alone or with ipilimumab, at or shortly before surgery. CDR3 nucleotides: TGTGCCAGTAGTACCCGACAGAAAAGCACTGAAGCTTTCTTT. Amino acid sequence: CASSTRQKSTEAFF.